Listed below are T cell receptor beta chains from one sample, sequenced in a study of PD-1 blockade in classical Hodgkin lymphoma. Clones were sequenced by immunoSEQ multiplex PCR, and TCRdb holds only the in-frame ones, with some missing. The sample gives 40,000 or so clones, about three quarters of which show up once; 11% is in the top ten. The sequencing here drew on peripheral blood mononuclear cells (PBMCs), taken at baseline. The receptors derive from a human donor with classical Hodgkin lymphoma. Both conserved end residues are part of each CDR3. A D gene is named only where the DNA matches it firmly. Size values are once, few and many counts, or a class for expanded clones, and some rows have none.

>-|TRBJ2-5|TRBV25-1|-
CASSPRTDQETQYF
TGTGCCAGCAGTCCCAGGACAGACCAAGAGACCCAGTACTTC
>-|TRBJ2-7|TRBV7-3|-
CASSSYVDEQYF
TGTGCCAGCAGCTCCTACGTAGACGAGCAGTACTTC
>-|TRBJ2-2|TRBV2|-
CASSGPPYYTGELFF
TGTGCCAGCAGTGGGCCTCCGTATTACACCGGGGAGCTGTTTTTT
>-|TRBJ1-5|TRBV19|-
CASSYVNQPQHF
TGTGCCAGTAGTTACGTCAATCAGCCCCAGCATTTT
>-|TRBJ2-2|TRBV19|-
CASSIVEWTNTGELFF
TGTGCCAGTAGTATAGTAGAGTGGACAAACACCGGGGAGCTGTTTTTT
>-|TRBJ1-2|TRBV11-3|-
CASSVDGYGYTF
TGTGCCAGCAGCGTTGACGGATATGGCTACACCTTC
>TRBD1|TRBJ1-2|TRBV6-5|-
CASRQGGYDGYTF
TGTGCCAGCAGGCAGGGGGGGTACGATGGCTACACCTTC
>-|TRBJ2-1|TRBV14|-
CASSRPGVRSDDEQFF
TGTGCCAGCAGCCGTCCAGGGGTTCGGTCAGACGATGAGCAGTTCTTC
>-|TRBJ2-2|TRBV7-9|-
CASSLGESEGTGELFF
TGTGCCAGCAGCTTAGGGGAGAGCGAGGGGACCGGGGAGCTGTTTTTT
>TRBD2|TRBJ2-5|TRBV11-3|-
CASSDTLAGEKETQYF
TGTGCCAGCAGCGATACTCTAGCGGGGGAAAAAGAGACCCAGTACTTC
>-|TRBJ1-2|TRBV28|few
CASSLSGTMGYTF
TGTGCCAGCAGTTTATCGGGGACGATGGGCTACACCTTC
>TRBD1|TRBJ1-4|TRBV27|-
CASSLLATGGAPRKLFF
TGTGCCAGCAGTTTATTGGCTACAGGGGGCGCTCCTAGGAAACTGTTTTTT
>TRBD1|TRBJ2-3|TRBV19|-
CASSDRGGDTQYF
TGTGCCAGTAGCGACAGGGGAGGAGATACGCAGTATTTT
>-|TRBJ1-2|TRBV28|few
CASSSSRGGYGYTF
TGTGCCAGCAGTTCCTCCCGGGGGGGGTATGGCTACACCTTC
>-|TRBJ1-2|TRBV9|-
CASSVEAGSTYGYTF
TGTGCCAGCAGCGTAGAGGCAGGGAGTACCTATGGCTACACCTTC
>-|TRBJ2-2|TRBV19|few
CASSMNRNTGELFF
TGTGCCAGTAGTATGAACCGTAACACCGGGGAGCTGTTTTTT
>TRBD2|TRBJ2-4|TRBV28|-
CASSSFVLAGGVAKNIQYF
TGTGCCAGCAGTTCCTTTGTCCTAGCGGGAGGGGTTGCCAAAAACATTCAGTACTTC
>-|TRBJ2-1|TRBV10-2|-
CASSLADLYNEQFF
TGCGCCAGCAGTCTAGCTGACCTCTACAATGAGCAGTTCTTC
>-|TRBJ2-7|TRBV10-1|-
CASSDPQGNEQYF
TGCGCCAGCAGTGACCCTCAGGGCAACGAGCAGTACTTC
>-|TRBJ2-2|TRBV7-3|-
CASSLQPTGSPGELFF
TGTGCCAGCAGCTTACAACCTACAGGGAGCCCCGGGGAGCTGTTTTTT
>TRBD1|TRBJ2-2|TRBV14|-
CASSQWRQGATGELFF
TGTGCCAGCAGCCAGTGGCGACAGGGGGCAACCGGGGAGCTGTTTTTT
>TRBD1|TRBJ2-3|TRBV9|few
CASSLRDRTDTQYF
TGTGCCAGCAGCCTCCGGGACAGGACAGATACGCAGTATTTT
>-|TRBJ1-4|TRBV5-8|-
CASSQGTRATNEKLFF
TGTGCCAGCAGCCAAGGGACAAGGGCAACTAATGAAAAACTGTTTTTT
>-|TRBJ1-2|TRBV7-2|-
CASSLTATGFNYGYTF
TGTGCCAGCAGCTTAACTGCCACAGGGTTCAACTATGGCTACACCTTC
>-|TRBJ2-3|TRBV28|few
CASSFGRQISHTQYF
TGTGCCAGCAGTTTTGGTAGACAAATTAGCCATACGCAGTATTTT
>-|TRBJ2-1|TRBV7-9|-
CASSPGGLLVNEQFF
TGTGCCAGCAGCCCCGGGGGGCTCCTGGTCAATGAGCAGTTCTTC
>-|TRBJ2-7|TRBV28|many
CASSLGGARSYEQYF
TGTGCCAGCAGTTTAGGGGGGGCGCGGAGCTACGAGCAGTACTTC
>-|TRBJ1-5|TRBV9|few
CASSPQGGVEPQHF
TGTGCCAGCAGCCCACAGGGTGGGGTAGAGCCCCAGCATTTT
>-|TRBJ2-7|TRBV6-5|-
CASSYSGRTYEQYF
TGTGCCAGCAGTTACTCGGGACGCACCTACGAGCAGTACTTC
>-|TRBJ1-1|TRBV19|-
CASSIVRGPAFF
TGTGCCAGTAGTATTGTTAGGGGACCAGCTTTCTTT
>TRBD2|TRBJ2-7|TRBV2|few
CASRATIGGRSLGDEQYF
TGTGCCAGCAGAGCCACAATTGGCGGGAGGTCCCTTGGCGACGAGCAGTACTTC
>TRBD1|TRBJ2-3|TRBV27|few
CASSLAQGSVFAQYF
TGTGCCAGCAGTTTAGCACAGGGGTCCGTATTTGCGCAGTATTTT
>-|TRBJ1-3|TRBV18|-
CASSPLGPGTGNTIYF
TGTGCCAGCTCCCCTCTGGGGCCCGGAACTGGAAACACCATATATTTT
>TRBD1|TRBJ1-1|TRBV18|-
CASSPSPRGLNTEAFF
TGTGCCAGCTCACCATCCCCCAGGGGGCTGAACACTGAAGCTTTCTTT
>TRBD1|TRBJ2-2|TRBV6-6|-
CASSSTGEHTGELFF
TGTGCCAGCAGTTCCACAGGGGAGCACACCGGGGAGCTGTTTTTT
>-|TRBJ1-3|TRBV7-9|-
CASSLGSGITIYF
TGTGCCAGCAGCTTAGGGAGTGGTATCACCATATATTTT
>-|TRBJ2-1|TRBV11-2|-
CASSLGGLEQFF
TGTGCCAGCAGCTTAGGAGGGCTCGAGCAGTTCTTC
>TRBD1|TRBJ1-5|TRBV6-5|once
CPKPGGYSNQPQHF
TGTCCCAAACCAGGGGGCTATAGCAATCAGCCCCAGCATTTT
>-|TRBJ2-1|TRBV5-1|-
CASSADLNEQFF
TGCGCCAGCAGCGCGGACCTTAATGAGCAGTTCTTC
>-|TRBJ2-7|TRBV20-1|once
CSAQGLGEQYF
TGCAGTGCTCAGGGACTTGGCGAGCAGTACTTC
>TRBD1|TRBJ1-2|TRBV6-5|-
CASSPRTGHGYTF
TGTGCCAGCAGCCCCCGGACAGGGCATGGCTACACCTTC
>-|TRBJ2-3|TRBV5-1|-
CASSVGADTQYF
TGCGCCAGCTCCGTGGGGGCAGATACGCAGTATTTT
>-|TRBJ1-1|TRBV2|-
CASRMGGENTEAFF
TGTGCCAGCAGGATGGGGGGGGAAAACACTGAAGCTTTCTTT